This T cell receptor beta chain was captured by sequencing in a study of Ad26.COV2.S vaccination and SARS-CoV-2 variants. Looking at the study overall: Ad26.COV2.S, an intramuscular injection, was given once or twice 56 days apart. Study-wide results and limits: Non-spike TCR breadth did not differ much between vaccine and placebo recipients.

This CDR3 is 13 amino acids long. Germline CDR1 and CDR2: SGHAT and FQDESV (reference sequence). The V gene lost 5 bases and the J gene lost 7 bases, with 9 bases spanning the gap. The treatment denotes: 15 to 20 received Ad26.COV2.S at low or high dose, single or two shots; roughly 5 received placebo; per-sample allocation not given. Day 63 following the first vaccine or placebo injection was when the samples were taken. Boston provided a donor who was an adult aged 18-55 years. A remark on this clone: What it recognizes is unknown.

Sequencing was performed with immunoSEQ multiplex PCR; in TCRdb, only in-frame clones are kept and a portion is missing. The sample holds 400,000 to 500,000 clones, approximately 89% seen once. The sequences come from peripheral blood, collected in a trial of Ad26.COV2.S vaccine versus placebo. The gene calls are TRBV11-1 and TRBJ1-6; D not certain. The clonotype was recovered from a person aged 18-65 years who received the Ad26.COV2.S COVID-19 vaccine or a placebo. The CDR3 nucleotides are TGTGCCAGCAGCCCGCAACCCAATTCACCCCTCCACTTT. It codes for CASSPQPNSPLHF.